Following are 12 T cell receptor delta chains from one sample sequenced in a study of gamma-delta T cells after stem cell transplantation. TCRdb re-identified clones in the RT-PCR reads via CATT. The repertoire holds about 3,000 delta-chain clones, with roughly 9% as singletons. Specimen: gamma-delta T cells. The receptors were gathered from a human donor. It is not recorded whose cells these are; they may come from a transplant donor.

Remarks on this clone: This may stem from a read error, because a much larger clone lies one nucleotide away. The chain links TRDV1 to TRDJ1; TRDD3 matches 8 bases. The CDR3 consists of 24 residues. With 1 base clipped from V and 0 bases from J, the junction kept 28 bases outside the gene matches. CDR1 TSWWSYY and CDR2 QGS come from the germline V gene. Here the CDR3 reads CALGERPPSLSTGGYAQYTDKLIF. CDR3 coding DNA: TGTGCTCTTGGGGAACGACCACCTTCCCTAAGTACTGGGGGGTATGCCCAGTACACCGATAAACTCATCTTT.

This clone was counted a few times. This may be a read error: a much more frequent sequence differs by one nucleotide. The chain joins TRDV2 to TRDJ3, with TRDD3 matching over 13 bases. The CDR3 sequence is 21 residues long. Germline values: CDR1 GEAIGNYY, CDR2 EKD. The chain's CDR3 is CACDTVLGDTPSSWDARQMFF. The CDR3 DNA sequence: TGTGCCTGTGACACCGTACTGGGGGATACGCCCAGCTCCTGGGACGCCCGACAGATGTTTTTC.

In its sample, this clone was seen a few times. The protein held in TCRdb is that of a much larger clone and does not match this DNA's translation at residue 7, likely because of a read error; the protein shown is translated from the DNA. The CDR3: CACDTWRSDKLIF. DNA of the CDR3: TGTGCCTGTGACACCTGGAGGTCCGATAAACTCATCTTT. This rearrangement joins TRDV2 to TRDJ1; D uncertain. The CDR3 is 13 amino acids. The V and J ends lost 0 bases and 3 bases respectively, with 7 bases between them. Germline lookup yields CDR1 GEAIGNYY and CDR2 EKD.

Points on this clone: TCRdb attributes to this sequence the protein of a much larger clone, which differs from the DNA translation at residue 13; a read error is likely, and the protein displayed is translated from the DNA. The rearrangement links TRDV2 to TRDJ3; 9 bases match TRDD3. CDR1 and CDR2 from the germline V gene are GEAIGNYY and EKD. CDR3 length: 18 amino acids. The CDR3 is CACDTVLGDTWDARQMFF. DNA of the CDR3: TGTGCCTGTGACACCGTACTGGGGGACACCTGGGACGCCCGACAGATGTTTTTC.

A remark on this clone: Distinct nucleotide sequences in the sample also encode this CDR3. CDR3 sequence reads: CALGERNPTSRPSDTDKLIF. The CDR3, as DNA: TGTGCTCTTGGGGAAAGGAATCCTACGTCCCGTCCTTCAGACACCGATAAACTCATCTTT. This sequence joins TRDV1 and TRDJ1, with D possibly matching TRDD2 (6 bases). Germline V lookup: CDR1 TSWWSYY, CDR2 QGS. V gave up 2 bases and J gave up 0 bases, with 25 bases separating them. This CDR3 has 20 amino acids.

This clone is labeled medium-sized (0.01 to 0.1%). The chain links TRDV1 to TRDJ1; D call uncertain. Trimming cost V 1 base and J 11 bases, with 23 bases left between them. The CDR3 length is 16 residues. Germline lookup yields CDR1 TSWWSYY and CDR2 QGS. The CDR3, as DNA: TGTGCTCTTGGGGAACCCGACCTCCGGTCCTCGAAAGGGCTCATCTTT. Residues: CALGEPDLRSSKGLIF.

By proportion, this clone is medium-sized. This sequence joins TRDV2 and TRDJ1; TRDD3 matches at 8 bases. Germline values: CDR1 GEAIGNYY, CDR2 EKD. With V trimmed by 2 bases and J by 8 bases, 6 bases remained unmatched. The CDR3 is 13 residues long. The CDR3 spells CACDILGGEKLIF. The CDR3 region has the DNA TGTGCCTGTGACATACTGGGGGGAGAAAAACTCATCTTT.

By sample fraction, this clone is large. The sample holds other DNA sequences that translate to the same CDR3. The V call is TRDV2, the J call TRDJ3; 10 nucleotides line up with TRDD3. The length of the CDR3 is 18 residues. Germline CDR1 reads GEAIGNYY; CDR2 reads EKD. V was pared by 0 bases and J by 0 bases, with 1 base of the junction left unmatched. Here the CDR3 reads CACDTLGDSSWDTRQMFF. For the CDR3, the DNA is TGTGCCTGTGACACCCTGGGGGATAGCTCCTGGGACACCCGACAGATGTTTTTC.

This chain links TRAV38-2/DV8 with TRDJ1; 12 bases map to TRDD3. The germline V gene has CDR1 TSESDYY and CDR2 QEAYKQQN. Trimming at V came to 1 base and at J to 11 bases, leaving 33 bases not matched to a gene. CDR3 length equals 23 residues. CDR3 nucleotides: TGTGCTTATAGGAGCCCCCCTCCGCCTTCTCCTTACGTAAATGTCTGGGGGATACGACCGCTCATCTTT. Translating gives CAYRSPPPPSPYVNVWGIRPLIF.

In this sample, this clone is large. The sample holds other DNA sequences that translate to the same CDR3. The chain recombines TRDV2 with TRDJ1; possibly TRDD3 for D (6 bases). Germline CDR1 is GEAIGNYY and CDR2 is EKD. The CDR3 is 15 amino acids. The ends were cut back, 2 bases at V and 4 bases at J, with 16 bases in the middle. CDR3 sequence reads: CACDSVGANFDKLIF. The CDR3 DNA follows: TGTGCCTGTGACAGCGTGGGGGCTAACTTCGATAAACTCATCTTT.

As to this clone: In the same sample, other DNA sequences code for this CDR3. The chain couples TRDV1 to TRDJ1; 9 bases are a match to TRDD3. Germline V gene data show CDR1 as TSWWSYY and CDR2 as QGS. The CDR3 sequence is 19 residues long. V gave up 5 bases and J gave up 2 bases; unmatched junction bases: 18. The CDR3 region has the DNA TGTGCTCTTGGGCCCCTGACACTGCGGGGGATACTCGGAACCGATAAACTCATCTTT. Its protein product is CALGPLTLRGILGTDKLIF.

Points on this clone: Given a far larger clone just one base away, this is likely a sequencing read error. J is TRDJ3 and V is TRDV2; TRDD3 matches at 7 bases. This CDR3 is built from 21 residues. The germline gives CDR1 GEAIGNYY, CDR2 EKD. The CDR3 spells CACDTVDSTGAGTWDARQMFF. CDR3 bases: TGTGCCTGTGACACCGTCGATAGTACTGGGGCAGGAACCTGGGACGCCCGACAGATGTTTTTC.